The entry below describes one T cell receptor beta chain. Its specificity is unknown. This specimen belongs to a study of T cell repertoires in cytomegalovirus infection. MiXCR, applied by TCRdb to the reads, yields one record per CDR3 protein. The table lists hundreds of thousands of distinct CDR3 sequences, approximately 46% of them singletons. The germline V gene encodes CDR1 SNHLY and CDR2 FYNNEI. V was pared by 7 bases and J by 9 bases, with 14 bases of the junction left unmatched. The CDR3 length is 15 residues. The sequence was collected from a human donor in good health (CMV status not recorded). Some clones in this sample may be carry-over from other donors' samples. The chain has TRBV2 and TRBJ2-1; 8 bases agree with TRBD2. The sequencing here drew on cultured PBMCs, taken from culture after CMV antigen stimulation. CDR3 in DNA: TGTGCCAGCAATGCCCCCGGGACTAGTTTTATTGAGCAGTTCTTC. The encoded protein is CASNAPGTSFIEQFF.